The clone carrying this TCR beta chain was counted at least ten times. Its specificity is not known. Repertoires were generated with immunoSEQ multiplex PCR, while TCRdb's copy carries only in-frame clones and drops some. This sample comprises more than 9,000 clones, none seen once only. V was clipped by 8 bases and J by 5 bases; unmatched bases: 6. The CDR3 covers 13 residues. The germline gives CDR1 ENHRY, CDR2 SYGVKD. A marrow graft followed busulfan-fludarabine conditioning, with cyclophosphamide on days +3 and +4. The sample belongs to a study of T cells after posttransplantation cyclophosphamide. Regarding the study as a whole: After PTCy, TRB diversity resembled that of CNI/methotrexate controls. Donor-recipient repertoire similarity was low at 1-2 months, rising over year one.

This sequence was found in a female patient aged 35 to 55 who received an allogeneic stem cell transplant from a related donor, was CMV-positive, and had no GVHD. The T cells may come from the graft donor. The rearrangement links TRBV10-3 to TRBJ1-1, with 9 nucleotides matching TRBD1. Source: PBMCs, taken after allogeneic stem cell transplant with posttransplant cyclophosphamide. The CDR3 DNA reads TGTGCCATCGGGGGGGACAGGGTGACTGAAGCTTTCTTT. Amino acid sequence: CAIGGDRVTEAFF.